This is a list of T cell receptor beta chains from one sample in a study of OX40 agonist ivuxolimab in advanced cancers. Assay: immunoSEQ multiplex PCR; the TCRdb copy retains only in-frame clones and omits some. The sample carries fewer than 85,000 clones, approximately 86% recorded once. The sample was CD4+ or CD8+ T cells sorted from blood, taken in a trial of the OX40 agonist ivuxolimab. The source of these receptors is an adult with an advanced solid tumor such as melanoma, head and neck, liver or kidney cancer. Both conserved end residues are part of each CDR3. Each record gives: clone size, D gene, J gene, V gene, CDR3 protein, CDR3 DNA. The D gene is left open where the match is weak. The size field is filled for only some rows; it gives once, few, many or a size class.

clone size: .; D gene: TRBD1; J gene: TRBJ1-5; V gene: TRBV2; CDR3 protein: CASSPQGVNQPQHF; CDR3 DNA: TGTGCCAGCAGTCCGCAGGGGGTGAATCAGCCCCAGCATTTT
clone size: .; D gene: .; J gene: TRBJ2-2; V gene: TRBV29-1; CDR3 protein: CSASQGVDGELFF; CDR3 DNA: TGCAGCGCTAGCCAGGGCGTCGACGGGGAGCTGTTTTTT
clone size: .; D gene: .; J gene: TRBJ1-2; V gene: TRBV28; CDR3 protein: CASSLPGGWVGYTF; CDR3 DNA: TGTGCCAGCAGTTTACCCGGGGGTTGGGTTGGCTACACCTTC
clone size: once; D gene: .; J gene: TRBJ2-7; V gene: TRBV6-6; CDR3 protein: CASSSLGEQYF; CDR3 DNA: TGTGCCAGCAGTTCGCTCGGGGAGCAGTACTTC
clone size: .; D gene: TRBD2; J gene: TRBJ2-5; V gene: TRBV10-3; CDR3 protein: CAISTGTSQETQYF; CDR3 DNA: TGTGCCATCAGTACCGGGACTAGTCAGGAGACCCAGTACTTC
clone size: .; D gene: TRBD2; J gene: TRBJ2-3; V gene: TRBV18; CDR3 protein: CASSPRGGSQTTQYF; CDR3 DNA: TGTGCCAGCTCACCACGGGGCGGGAGTCAAACCACGCAGTATTTT
clone size: once; D gene: .; J gene: TRBJ1-6; V gene: TRBV27; CDR3 protein: CASSETRAGSLHF; CDR3 DNA: TGTGCCAGCAGCGAGACACGGGCGGGATCCCTCCACTTT
clone size: few; D gene: .; J gene: TRBJ2-3; V gene: TRBV11-3; CDR3 protein: CASSLVGSTDTQYF; CDR3 DNA: TGTGCCAGCAGCTTAGTAGGCAGCACAGATACGCAGTATTTT
clone size: .; D gene: TRBD1; J gene: TRBJ2-7; V gene: TRBV12-5; CDR3 protein: CASGGQGPYEQYF; CDR3 DNA: TGTGCTAGTGGCGGACAGGGGCCCTACGAGCAGTACTTC
clone size: .; D gene: TRBD1; J gene: TRBJ1-5; V gene: TRBV7-8; CDR3 protein: CASSAQGQGNQPQHF; CDR3 DNA: TGTGCCAGCAGCGCCCAGGGACAGGGCAATCAGCCCCAGCATTTT
clone size: once; D gene: .; J gene: TRBJ1-2; V gene: TRBV10-2; CDR3 protein: CASNPWGEGGYTF; CDR3 DNA: TGCGCCAGCAACCCTTGGGGGGAAGGTGGCTACACCTTC
clone size: .; D gene: TRBD2; J gene: TRBJ2-6; V gene: TRBV19; CDR3 protein: CASSAGGGILSGANVLTF; CDR3 DNA: TGTGCCAGTTCGGCGGGGGGCGGAATACTCTCTGGGGCCAACGTCCTGACTTTC
clone size: .; D gene: TRBD2; J gene: TRBJ2-7; V gene: TRBV18; CDR3 protein: CASSRGGSSYEQYF; CDR3 DNA: TGTGCCAGCTCACGCGGCGGGAGCTCCTACGAGCAGTACTTC
clone size: once; D gene: .; J gene: TRBJ1-1; V gene: TRBV4-1; CDR3 protein: CASRERETGPNTEAFF; CDR3 DNA: TGCGCCAGCAGGGAGCGTGAAACAGGACCGAACACTGAAGCTTTCTTT
clone size: .; D gene: .; J gene: TRBJ2-1; V gene: TRBV28; CDR3 protein: CASSLGGLSSYNEQFF; CDR3 DNA: TGTGCCAGCAGTTTAGGCGGTTTGAGCTCCTACAATGAGCAGTTCTTC
clone size: .; D gene: .; J gene: TRBJ2-5; V gene: TRBV5-1; CDR3 protein: CASSLGAVQETQYF; CDR3 DNA: TGCGCCAGCAGCTTGGGGGCGGTTCAAGAGACCCAGTACTTC
clone size: .; D gene: TRBD2; J gene: TRBJ2-5; V gene: TRBV19; CDR3 protein: CASLSTSGRRGQETQYF; CDR3 DNA: TGTGCCAGCCTATCGACTAGCGGGAGGAGGGGCCAAGAGACCCAGTACTTC
clone size: .; D gene: .; J gene: TRBJ2-3; V gene: TRBV10-3; CDR3 protein: CAISDAEVADTQYF; CDR3 DNA: TGTGCCATCAGTGATGCTGAAGTGGCAGATACGCAGTATTTT
clone size: .; D gene: TRBD2; J gene: TRBJ2-2; V gene: TRBV19; CDR3 protein: CASSILAGGSGELFF; CDR3 DNA: TGTGCCAGTAGTATTCTAGCGGGAGGGTCCGGGGAGCTGTTTTTT
clone size: .; D gene: TRBD2; J gene: TRBJ2-1; V gene: TRBV18; CDR3 protein: CASSRGRDNEQFF; CDR3 DNA: TGTGCCAGCTCACGGGGGAGGGACAATGAGCAGTTCTTC
clone size: once; D gene: .; J gene: TRBJ2-1; V gene: TRBV6-1; CDR3 protein: CAGTSQGPYNEQFF; CDR3 DNA: TGTGCCGGAACGAGCCAGGGTCCCTACAATGAGCAGTTCTTC
clone size: .; D gene: TRBD1; J gene: TRBJ2-1; V gene: TRBV6-6; CDR3 protein: CASSPGTGESNEQFF; CDR3 DNA: TGTGCCAGCAGTCCCGGGACAGGGGAATCCAATGAGCAGTTCTTC
clone size: .; D gene: TRBD2; J gene: TRBJ2-3; V gene: TRBV5-6; CDR3 protein: CASSLVGGGVTDTQYF; CDR3 DNA: TGTGCCAGCAGCTTGGTTGGCGGGGGAGTCACAGATACGCAGTATTTT
clone size: .; D gene: .; J gene: TRBJ2-7; V gene: TRBV9; CDR3 protein: CASSVGPTYEQYF; CDR3 DNA: TGTGCCAGCAGCGTAGGTCCAACCTACGAGCAGTACTTC
clone size: .; D gene: .; J gene: TRBJ1-2; V gene: TRBV7-2; CDR3 protein: CASSLTPDGTSYGYTF; CDR3 DNA: TGTGCCAGCAGCCTTACCCCGGACGGAACCTCCTATGGCTACACCTTC